Sequencing of this T cell receptor (beta chain) was carried out in a study of blood T cell repertoires in COVID-19. About the study: PBMCs, B-cell-depleted T cells, or T cells were the source of the cDNA or gDNA that made up the material.

This CDR3 region has 11 residues. The germline V gene has CDR1 ENHRY and CDR2 SYGVKD. Trimming removed 6 bases from V and 10 bases from J, with 10 bases in between. Original data processing: Amplification with reference gene primers provided the estimates of nucleated cell counts. Method: immunoSEQ multiplex PCR; TCRdb's copy keeps in-frame clones and lacks some. D and trimming were read from the DNA, whereas the V and J calls and clone size are those reported in that table. Altogether under 250,000 clones are present, roughly 85% being singletons, with the ten largest covering 4.5% to 6%. The receptor was derived from a man aged 50 to 60 with COVID-19, enrolled during active disease. Input material: peripheral blood. This rearrangement joins TRBV10-3 to TRBJ2-1; no clear D. The DNA of the CDR3 is TGTGCCATCAGGCTTAGCTCCGAGCAGTTCTTC. The encoded protein is CAIRLSSEQFF.